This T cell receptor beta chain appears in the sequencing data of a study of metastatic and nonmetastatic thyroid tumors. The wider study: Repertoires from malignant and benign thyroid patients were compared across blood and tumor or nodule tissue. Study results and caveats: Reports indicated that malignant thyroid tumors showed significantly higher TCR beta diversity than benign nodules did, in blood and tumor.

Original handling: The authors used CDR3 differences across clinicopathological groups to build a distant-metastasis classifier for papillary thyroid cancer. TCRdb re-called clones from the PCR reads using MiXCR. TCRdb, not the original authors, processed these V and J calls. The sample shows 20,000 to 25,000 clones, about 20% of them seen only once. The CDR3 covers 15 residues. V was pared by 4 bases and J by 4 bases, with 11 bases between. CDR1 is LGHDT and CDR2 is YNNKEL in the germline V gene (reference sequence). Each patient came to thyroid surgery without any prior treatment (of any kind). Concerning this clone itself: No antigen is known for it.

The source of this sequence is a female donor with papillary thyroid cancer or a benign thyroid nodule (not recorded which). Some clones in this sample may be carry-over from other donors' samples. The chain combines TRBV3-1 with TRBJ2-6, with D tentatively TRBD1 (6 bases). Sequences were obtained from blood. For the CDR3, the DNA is TGTGCCAGCAGCCCAACCGGGACAGGGGCCAACGTCCTGACTTTC. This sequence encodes CASSPTGTGANVLTF.